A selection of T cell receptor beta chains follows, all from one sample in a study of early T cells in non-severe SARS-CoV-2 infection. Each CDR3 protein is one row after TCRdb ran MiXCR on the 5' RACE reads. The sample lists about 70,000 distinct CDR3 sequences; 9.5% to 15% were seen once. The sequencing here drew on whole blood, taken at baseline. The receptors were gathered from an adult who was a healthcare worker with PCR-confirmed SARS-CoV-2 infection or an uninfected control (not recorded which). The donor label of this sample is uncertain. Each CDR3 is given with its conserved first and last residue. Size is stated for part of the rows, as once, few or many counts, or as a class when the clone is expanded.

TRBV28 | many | CASSSLSSGANVLTF
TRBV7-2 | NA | CASSRQGHYNEQFF
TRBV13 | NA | CASSYFSRVEETQYF
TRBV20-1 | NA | CSASYRGNSPLHF
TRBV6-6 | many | CASSYYRQAPYF
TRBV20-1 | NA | CSARAAGSSYNSPLHF
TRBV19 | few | CASSLRGSVLEQYF
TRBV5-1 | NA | CASSLEWFMETQYF
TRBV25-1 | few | CAIQGMGTEAFF
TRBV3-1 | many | CASSHPGQGSYGYTF
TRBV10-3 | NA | CAIAGLAGGNSADTQYF
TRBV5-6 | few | CASTLGDFDEQYF
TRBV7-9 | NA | CASSSRLAGAANTGELFF
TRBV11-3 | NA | CASSLVSSSTEAFF
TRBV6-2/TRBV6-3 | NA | CASSYSGLAKNIQYF
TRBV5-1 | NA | CASSFQPEGTEAFF
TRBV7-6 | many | CASSWGRMATKTQYF
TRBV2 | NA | CASHDAWEQYF
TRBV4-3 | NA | CASSQDRDRGADTQYF
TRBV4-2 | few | CASSHATSGRAYNEQFF